This TCR beta chain was recorded in a study of cytomegalovirus exposure and HLA in healthy donors. Germline V CDR1 and CDR2: SGHDT, YYEEEE. After removal of 0 bases from V and 2 bases from J, the junction contained 8 bases not matched to a gene. CDR3 length: 16 amino acids. This PCR relied on a set of 60 Vbeta primers and 13 Jbeta primers. The protocol was immunoSEQ multiplex PCR, while the TCRdb copy is restricted to in-frame clones and leaves out a portion. This sample contains around 97,000 clones. On this clone: Its cognate antigen is unknown.

Study-level results: The study labeled 170 or so TCR beta chains cytomegalovirus-associated. Indistinguishable V segments such as TRBV6-2 and TRBV6-3 were excluded. A later analysis revealed that TCR association rates differed between HLA loci, peaking at DRB1 and bottoming out at HLA-C. Sequences of the TCR beta chain were said to predict the HLA-A and HLA-B alleles of most subjects accurately.

What was sequenced was PBMCs. The clonotype comes from a man aged 35 to 55 in good health and CMV-seronegative. The rearrangement links TRBV5-6 to TRBJ2-7, with 7 positions matching TRBD2. CDR3 DNA sequence: TGTGCCAGCAGCTTGGGGGCTAGCGGTATAACCTACGAGCAGTACTTC. Protein sequence: CASSLGASGITYEQYF.